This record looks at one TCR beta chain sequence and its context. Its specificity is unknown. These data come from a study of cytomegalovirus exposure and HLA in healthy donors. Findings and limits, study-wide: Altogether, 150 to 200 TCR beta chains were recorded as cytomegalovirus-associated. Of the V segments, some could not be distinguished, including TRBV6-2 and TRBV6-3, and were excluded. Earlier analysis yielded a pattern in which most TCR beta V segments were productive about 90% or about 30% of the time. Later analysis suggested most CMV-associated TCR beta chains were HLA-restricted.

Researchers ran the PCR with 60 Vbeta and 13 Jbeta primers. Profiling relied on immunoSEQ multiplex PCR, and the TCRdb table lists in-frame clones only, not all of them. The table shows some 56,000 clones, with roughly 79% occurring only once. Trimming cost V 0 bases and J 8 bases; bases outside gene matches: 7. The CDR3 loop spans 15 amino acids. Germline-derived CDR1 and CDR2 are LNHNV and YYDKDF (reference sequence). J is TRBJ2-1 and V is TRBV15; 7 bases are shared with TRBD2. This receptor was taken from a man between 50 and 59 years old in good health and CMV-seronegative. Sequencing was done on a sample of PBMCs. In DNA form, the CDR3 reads TGTGCCACCAGCAGAGAGCGCACTAGCGTTTATGAGCAGTTCTTC. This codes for CATSRERTSVYEQFF.